This TCR beta chain was retrieved from a study of T cell responses to AZD1222 COVID-19 vaccine. Study summary: Combined were second doses at about 4 or about 12 weeks.

This clone was observed a single time. V shed 4 bases and J shed 2 bases, with 15 bases lying between them. The CDR3 runs 15 residues. Germline-derived CDR1 and CDR2 are MNHEY and SVGAGI. Data came from immunoSEQ multiplex PCR; TCRdb stores just in-frame clones and leaves some out. This sample has about 150,000 clones, with roughly 91% found just once. Specimen: peripheral blood, collected on day 0 of AZD1222 vaccination. The gene calls are TRBV6-5 and TRBJ2-7; D is possibly TRBD2 (5 bases). The clonotype was recovered from an adult in good health. CDR3 nucleotide sequence: TGTGCCAGCAGTTCGGGGATCATCAAAACCTACGAGCAGTACTTC. Translated, it gives CASSSGIIKTYEQYF.